This TCR beta chain was documented in a study of molecular identifiers for immune sequencing clone quantification. Per the germline V gene, CDR1 is SNHLY and CDR2 is FYNNEI. CDR3 length: 16 residues. V shed 2 bases, J shed 3 bases, and the junction held 8 bases outside the gene matches. Using 10%, 30% or 50% RNA, naive CD8 libraries were derived from approximately 22,000 to 940,000 sorted cells. Methods described previously, with TCR primers listed, were used for bulk TCR libraries. TCRdb reprocessed the PCR reads with MiXCR, giving one entry per CDR3 protein. The table records about 100,000 distinct CDR3 sequences, roughly 38% of them present only once. The sample holds many counts of this clonotype. The antigen is not known. Study-level results: Jurkat TCR RNA that was spiked in from one cell was reportedly detectable among approximately 900,000 naive cells. Under 1% of molecules in naive cells, but over 99% of effector molecules, belonged to clones above 20 RNA copies.

The specimen sequenced was naive CD8+ T cells from blood, with Jurkat cell RNA spiked in. Specified subset: FACS-sorted CD8+CD4-CCR7+CD45RA+ naive T cells. This chain joins TRBV2 and TRBJ2-5, with 8 nucleotides matching TRBD2. This sequence originates from a human donor in good health. Some libraries in this study had Jurkat cell RNA spiked in. The CDR3 reads CASSEYGSGVKETQYF. CDR3 nucleotides: TGTGCCAGCAGTGAATACGGTAGCGGGGTAAAAGAGACCCAGTACTTC. Drawing the rest from reference TRBV2 and TRBJ2-5, the complete variable domain is EPEVTQTPSHQVTQMGQEVILRCVPISNHLYFYWYRQILGQKVEFLVSFYNNEISEKSEIFDDQFSVERPDGSNFTLKIRSTKLEDSAMYFCASSEYGSGVKETQYFGPGTRLLVL.